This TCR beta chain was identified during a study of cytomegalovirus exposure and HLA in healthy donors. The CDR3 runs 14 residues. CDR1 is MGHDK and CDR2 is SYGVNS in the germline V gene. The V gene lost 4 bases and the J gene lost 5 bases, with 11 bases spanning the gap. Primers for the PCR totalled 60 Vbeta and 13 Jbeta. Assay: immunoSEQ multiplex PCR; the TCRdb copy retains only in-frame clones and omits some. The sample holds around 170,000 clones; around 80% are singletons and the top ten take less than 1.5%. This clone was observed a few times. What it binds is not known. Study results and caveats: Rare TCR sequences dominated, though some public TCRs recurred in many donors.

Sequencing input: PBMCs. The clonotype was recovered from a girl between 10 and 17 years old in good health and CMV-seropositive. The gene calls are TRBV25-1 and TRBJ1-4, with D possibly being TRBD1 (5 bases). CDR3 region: CASSVAGGNEKLFF. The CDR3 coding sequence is TGTGCCAGCAGTGTAGCTGGGGGGAATGAAAAACTGTTTTTT.